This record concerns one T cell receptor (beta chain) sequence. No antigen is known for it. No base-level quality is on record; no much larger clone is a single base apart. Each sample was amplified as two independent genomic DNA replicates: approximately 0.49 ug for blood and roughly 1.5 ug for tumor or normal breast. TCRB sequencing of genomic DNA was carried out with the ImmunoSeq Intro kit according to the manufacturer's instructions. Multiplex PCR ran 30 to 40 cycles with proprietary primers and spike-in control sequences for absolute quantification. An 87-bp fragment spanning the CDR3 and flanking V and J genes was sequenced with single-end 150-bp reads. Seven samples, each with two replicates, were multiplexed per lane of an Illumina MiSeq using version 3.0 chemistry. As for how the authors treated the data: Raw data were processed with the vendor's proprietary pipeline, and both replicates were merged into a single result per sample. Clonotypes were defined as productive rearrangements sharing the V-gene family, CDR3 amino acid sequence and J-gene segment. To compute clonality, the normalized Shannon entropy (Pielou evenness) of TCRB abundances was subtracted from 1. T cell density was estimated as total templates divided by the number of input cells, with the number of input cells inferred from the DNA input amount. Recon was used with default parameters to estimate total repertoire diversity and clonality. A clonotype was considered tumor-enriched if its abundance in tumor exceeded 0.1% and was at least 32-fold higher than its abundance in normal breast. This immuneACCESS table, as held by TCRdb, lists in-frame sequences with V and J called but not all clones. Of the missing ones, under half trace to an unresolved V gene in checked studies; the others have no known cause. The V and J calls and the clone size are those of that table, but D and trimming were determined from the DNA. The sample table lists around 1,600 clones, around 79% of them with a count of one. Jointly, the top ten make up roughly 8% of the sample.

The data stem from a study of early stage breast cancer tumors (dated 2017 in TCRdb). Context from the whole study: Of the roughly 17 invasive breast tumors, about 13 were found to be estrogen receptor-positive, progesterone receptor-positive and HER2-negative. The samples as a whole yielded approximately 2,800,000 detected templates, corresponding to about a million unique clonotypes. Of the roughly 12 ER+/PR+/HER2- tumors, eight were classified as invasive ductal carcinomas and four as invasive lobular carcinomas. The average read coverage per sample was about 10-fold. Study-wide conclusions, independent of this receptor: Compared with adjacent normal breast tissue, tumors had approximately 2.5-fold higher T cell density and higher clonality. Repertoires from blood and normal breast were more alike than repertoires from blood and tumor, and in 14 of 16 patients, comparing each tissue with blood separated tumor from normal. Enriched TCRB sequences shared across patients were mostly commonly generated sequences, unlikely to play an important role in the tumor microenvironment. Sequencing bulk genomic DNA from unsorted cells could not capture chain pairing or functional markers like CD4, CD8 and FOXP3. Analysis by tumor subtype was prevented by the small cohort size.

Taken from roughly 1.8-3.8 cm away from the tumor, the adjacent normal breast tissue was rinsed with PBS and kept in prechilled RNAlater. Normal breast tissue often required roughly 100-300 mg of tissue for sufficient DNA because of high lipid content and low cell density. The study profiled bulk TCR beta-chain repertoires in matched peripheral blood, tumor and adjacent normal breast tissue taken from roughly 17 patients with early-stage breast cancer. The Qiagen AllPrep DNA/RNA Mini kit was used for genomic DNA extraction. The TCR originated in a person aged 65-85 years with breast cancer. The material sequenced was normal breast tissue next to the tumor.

The nucleotides read TGTGCCATCAGGACAGGGGAAGGGGCTTTCTTT. This encodes CAIRTGEGAFF. The receptor chain draws on TRBV10-3 and TRBJ1-1; 8 middle bases align to TRBD1. The CDR3 contains 11 residues, cysteine and phenylalanine counted. Of the read, only the CDR3 DNA is kept; its 33 bases are in frame from base 1. CDR1 and CDR2 are read off the germline V gene as ENHRY and SYGVKD. V is trimmed back by 6 bases and J by 11 bases, and the junction contains 5 bases that no gene match accounts for.